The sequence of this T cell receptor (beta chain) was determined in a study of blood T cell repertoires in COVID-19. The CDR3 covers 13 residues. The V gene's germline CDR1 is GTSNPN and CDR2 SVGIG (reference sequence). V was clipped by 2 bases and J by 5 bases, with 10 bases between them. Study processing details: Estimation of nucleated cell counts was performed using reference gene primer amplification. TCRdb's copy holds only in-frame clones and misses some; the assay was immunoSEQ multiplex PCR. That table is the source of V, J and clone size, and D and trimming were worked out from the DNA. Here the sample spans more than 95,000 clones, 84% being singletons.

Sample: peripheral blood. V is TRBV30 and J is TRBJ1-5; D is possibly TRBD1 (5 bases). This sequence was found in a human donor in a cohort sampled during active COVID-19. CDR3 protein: CAWSLRGDQPQHF. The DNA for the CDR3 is TGTGCCTGGAGTTTACGGGGGGATCAGCCCCAGCATTTT.